One sample yielded the 13 T cell receptor beta chains listed below, sequenced in a study of shared clonotypes between healthy human individuals. Only in-frame clones appear in the TCRdb table, and some are missing; sequencing was by immunoSEQ multiplex PCR. The repertoire holds 800,000 or so clones, with 90% to 98% as singletons. CD45RO-negative, CCR7-selected cells formed the naive CD8 fraction, which excluded terminally differentiated effector memory CD45RA+ cells. Specimen: naive CD8+ T cells sorted from blood. The source of these receptors is a man aged 30-40 years in good health.

About this clone itself: The same CDR3 also results from other DNA sequences found in this sample. This chain joins TRBV5-6 and TRBJ1-5, with D unresolved. CDR1 is SGHDT, CDR2 YYEEEE, per germline. Deletions cut 2 bases from V and 2 bases from J, with 8 bases between. The CDR3 consists of 14 residues. The CDR3 here is CASSFGTGNQPQHF. The CDR3 coding sequence is TGTGCCAGCAGCTTCGGAACTGGCAATCAGCCCCAGCATTTT.

The chain links TRBV27 to TRBJ2-1; D ambiguous. The germline V and J ends were trimmed by 2 bases and 2 bases, with 10 bases remaining between them. CDR3 length equals 15 residues. Germline assignment: CDR1 MNHEY and CDR2 SMNVEV (reference sequence). CDR3: CASSLLALTYNEQFF. In nucleotides, the CDR3 is TGTGCCAGCAGTTTACTGGCGCTTACCTACAATGAGCAGTTCTTC.

This clone was seen only once. The CDR3 reads CSVSRDSNEQFF. The CDR3 coding sequence is TGCAGCGTTTCTAGGGACTCCAATGAGCAGTTCTTC. This sequence joins TRBV29-1 and TRBJ2-1; D is perhaps TRBD2 (6 bases). The CDR3 covers 12 residues. The germline CDR1 and CDR2 sequences are SQVTM and ANQGSEA. The V gene lost 5 bases and the J gene lost 6 bases, with 11 bases spanning the gap.

The gene calls are TRBV30 and TRBJ2-3, with 7 bases lining up with TRBD2. Germline lookup yields CDR1 GTSNPN and CDR2 SVGIG (reference sequence). The CDR3 totals 15 residues. Trimming at V came to 2 bases and at J to 0 bases, leaving 5 bases not matched to a gene. CDR3 amino acids: CAWSPLALSTDTQYF. Here the CDR3 DNA reads TGTGCCTGGAGTCCACTAGCGCTGAGCACAGATACGCAGTATTTT.

The gene calls are TRBV2 and TRBJ2-7, with TRBD2 matching 14 bases. V lost 8 bases to trimming and J lost 3 bases; unmatched junction nucleotides: 15. Germline CDR1 SNHLY, CDR2 FYNNEI. This CDR3 region has 18 residues. The CDR3 DNA sequence: TGTGCCAGCTTTTTCCCAGGGACTAGCGGGAGTCCCCTCTACGAGCAGTACTTC. As protein: CASFFPGTSGSPLYEQYF. Complete variable domain (other parts from reference TRBV2 and TRBJ2-7): EPEVTQTPSHQVTQMGQEVILRCVPISNHLYFYWYRQILGQKVEFLVSFYNNEISEKSEIFDDQFSVERPDGSNFTLKIRSTKLEDSAMYFCASFFPGTSGSPLYEQYFGPGTRLTVT.

The chain carries TRBV6-1 and TRBJ2-7, with D unclear. This CDR3 is 16 amino acids long. The germline CDR1 and CDR2 sequences are MNHNS and SASEGT. Trimming shortened V by 0 bases and J by 2 bases, and 14 bases separated the two germline ends. CDR3 sequence: CASSEAGPLTPYEQYF. Here the CDR3 DNA reads TGTGCCAGCAGTGAAGCGGGCCCTCTAACCCCCTACGAGCAGTACTTC.

On this clone itself: The sample contains more than one DNA sequence encoding this CDR3. V and J are TRBV9 and TRBJ1-2; TRBD1 matches 8 bases. The trim removed 2 bases at V and 6 bases at J, leaving 3 bases unmatched. The CDR3 consists of 13 residues. Germline lookup yields CDR1 SGDLS and CDR2 YYNGEE. CDR3 in DNA: TGTGCCAGCAGCGTCACAGGGGGTGATGGCTACACCTTC. Amino acid sequence: CASSVTGGDGYTF.

This clone was recorded once. In the same sample, other DNA sequences code for this CDR3. The V gene is TRBV7-3, the J gene TRBJ2-1, with D possibly TRBD2 on 6 matching bases. Germline CDR1 SGHTA, CDR2 FQGTGA. The V end lost 5 bases, the J end lost 0 bases, and 8 bases lay between the germline ends. The CDR3 covers 14 residues. The CDR3 bases are TGTGCCAGCAGCCTCGGGAGCTCCTACAATGAGCAGTTCTTC. This translates into CASSLGSSYNEQFF.

Details on this clone: The sample holds other DNA sequences that translate to the same CDR3. The chain recombines TRBV9 with TRBJ1-1; D might be TRBD1 (5 bases). CDR1 and CDR2 (germline): SGDLS, YYNGEE. Trimming left V 0 bases short and J 4 bases short, with 7 bases between. CDR3 length: 13 amino acids. The CDR3, as DNA: TGTGCCAGCAGCGTAGGAGGGGCCACTGAAGCTTTCTTT. The encoded protein is CASSVGGATEAFF.

The chain links TRBV7-8 to TRBJ2-3; 10 bases match TRBD2. Trimming at V came to 4 bases and at J to 2 bases, leaving 6 bases not matched to a gene. From germline, CDR1 is SGHVS and CDR2 FQNEAQ. This CDR3 has 16 amino acids. CDR3 bases: TGTGCCAGCAGCTCCCCGGGACTAGCGAACACAGATACGCAGTATTTT. It encodes CASSSPGLANTDTQYF.

This clone was seen a single time. The V and J genes are TRBV27 and TRBJ2-7; D may correspond to TRBD1 or TRBD2 (6 bases each). CDR3 size: 15 residues. Trimming cost V 1 base and J 9 bases, with 19 bases left between them. Germline assignment: CDR1 MNHEY and CDR2 SMNVEV (reference sequence). The CDR3 spells CASSLWGATINGQYF. The DNA of the CDR3 is TGTGCCAGCAGTTTATGGGGGGCTACGATTAATGGGCAGTACTTC.

This chain connects TRBV4-1 to TRBJ2-5; no clear D. Germline V gives CDR1 MGHRA, CDR2 YSYEKL. The CDR3 covers 15 residues. V was shortened by 1 base and J by 0 bases, with 9 bases between the two germline ends. As DNA, the CDR3 is TGCGCCAGCAGCCAAGCCAATAACGACCAAGAGACCCAGTACTTC. This sequence encodes CASSQANNDQETQYF.

The chain recombines TRBV4-2 with TRBJ2-1, with TRBD2 identical over 7 bases. The length of the CDR3 is 16 residues. Losses at the gene ends were 0 bases for V and 7 bases for J; bases not matched to a gene: 9. Germline V gene sequence: CDR1 LGHNA, CDR2 YNFKEQ. The CDR3 reads CASSQDRELAPNEQFF. The CDR3 bases are TGTGCCAGCAGCCAAGATAGGGAACTAGCGCCGAATGAGCAGTTCTTC.